Listed below are T cell receptor beta chains from one sample, sequenced in a study of blood T cells in healthy people across ages. Each CDR3 protein is one row after TCRdb ran MiXCR on the 5' RACE reads. The sample lists about 1 million distinct CDR3 sequences; under 45% were seen once. The sequenced material came from blood. These receptors all come from a woman aged 55-69 years in good health. Both conserved end residues are part of each CDR3. D genes are given only for firm matches. The size entry is marked missing in some rows and otherwise reads once, few, many or a size class.

J: TRBJ1-5
size: NA
D: NA
V: TRBV29-1
CDR3: CSVETGYNQPQHF
DNA: TGCAGCGTTGAAACGGGTTACAATCAGCCCCAGCATTTT

J: TRBJ1-5
size: NA
D: NA
V: TRBV10-2
CDR3: CASRDPGDSNQPQHF
DNA: TGCGCCAGCAGGGACCCCGGGGATAGCAATCAGCCCCAGCATTTT

J: TRBJ2-7
size: NA
D: TRBD2
V: TRBV14
CDR3: CASSQQFGAGVHEQYF
DNA: TGTGCCAGCAGCCAACAATTTGGAGCGGGAGTCCACGAGCAGTACTTC

J: TRBJ2-5
size: NA
D: NA
V: TRBV20-1
CDR3: CSARNVKLVETQYF
DNA: TGCAGTGCTAGAAACGTAAAGCTGGTGGAGACCCAGTACTTC

J: TRBJ2-1
size: few
D: TRBD1
V: TRBV4-1
CDR3: CASSQEPGQGVPRGNEQFF
DNA: TGCGCCAGCAGCCAAGAACCGGGACAGGGCGTCCCCAGGGGCAATGAGCAGTTCTTC

J: TRBJ2-1
size: NA
D: NA
V: TRBV6-5
CDR3: CASSYGGAGNEQFF
DNA: TGTGCCAGCAGTTACGGGGGGGCCGGCAATGAGCAGTTCTTC

J: TRBJ2-5
size: few
D: NA
V: TRBV21-1
CDR3: CASRGACGRAREETQYF
DNA: TGTGCCAGCAGAGGGGCTTGCGGGAGGGCCCGTGAGGAGACCCAGTACTTC

J: TRBJ2-5
size: few
D: TRBD2
V: TRBV7-2
CDR3: CASSLALSTSGRGVQETQYF
DNA: TGTGCCAGCAGCTTAGCGCTTTCGACTAGCGGGAGGGGAGTACAAGAGACCCAGTACTTC

J: TRBJ1-4
size: few
D: NA
V: TRBV6-2/TRBV6-3
CDR3: CASRVDPVDEKLFF
DNA: TGTGCCAGCAGAGTCGACCCTGTAGATGAAAAACTGTTTTTT

J: TRBJ2-3
size: NA
D: NA
V: TRBV4-1
CDR3: CASSQDWLSTDTQYF
DNA: TGCGCCAGCAGCCAAGATTGGCTATCCACAGATACGCAGTATTTT

J: TRBJ2-3
size: few
D: TRBD2
V: TRBV5-1
CDR3: CASRRSGEREGRDTQYF
DNA: TGCGCCAGCAGGCGTTCTGGGGAGCGGGAGGGCCGGGATACGCAGTATTTT

J: TRBJ2-4
size: NA
D: TRBD2
V: TRBV2
CDR3: CASSVSGRATKNIQYF
DNA: TGTGCCAGCAGCGTCAGCGGGAGGGCAACCAAAAACATTCAGTACTTC

J: TRBJ2-7
size: NA
D: NA
V: TRBV6-1
CDR3: CASSELEGPYEQYF
DNA: TGTGCCAGCAGTGAGTTGGAGGGGCCCTACGAGCAGTACTTC

J: TRBJ2-1
size: once
D: TRBD1
V: TRBV28
CDR3: CASSSGTGAIYDNEQFF
DNA: TGTGCCAGCAGCTCCGGGACAGGGGCCATCTACGACAATGAGCAGTTCTTC

J: TRBJ2-5
size: NA
D: NA
V: TRBV4-1
CDR3: CASSLQGGVETQYF
DNA: TGCGCCAGCAGCCTACAGGGTGGGGTGGAGACCCAGTACTTC

J: TRBJ2-7
size: few
D: TRBD2
V: TRBV20-1
CDR3: CSATQTSPQTSYRHEQYF
DNA: TGCAGTGCTACCCAAACGAGCCCCCAGACTAGCTATCGCCACGAGCAGTACTTC

J: TRBJ2-3
size: NA
D: TRBD1
V: TRBV7-9
CDR3: CASSPSGQGAWGDTQYF
DNA: TGTGCCAGCAGCCCGTCGGGACAGGGGGCTTGGGGAGATACGCAGTATTTT

J: TRBJ1-5
size: NA
D: NA
V: TRBV10-3
CDR3: CAISESAAGWDQPQHF
DNA: TGTGCCATCAGTGAGTCGGCGGCAGGGTGGGATCAGCCCCAGCATTTT

J: TRBJ2-3
size: NA
D: TRBD2
V: TRBV3-1
CDR3: CASSPRTRLGADTQYF
DNA: TGTGCCAGCAGCCCACGGACTAGGCTTGGGGCAGATACGCAGTATTTT

J: TRBJ1-4
size: NA
D: NA
V: TRBV7-3
CDR3: CASSLMGGQGEKLFF
DNA: TGTGCCAGCAGCTTAATGGGGGGCCAGGGGGAAAAACTGTTTTTT

J: TRBJ2-7
size: few
D: NA
V: TRBV5-1
CDR3: CASSLKQGYEQYF
DNA: TGCGCCAGCAGCCTGAAACAGGGCTACGAGCAGTACTTC

J: TRBJ1-5
size: NA
D: NA
V: TRBV6-1
CDR3: CASSERFNQPQHF
DNA: TGTGCCAGCAGCGAACGGTTCAATCAGCCCCAGCATTTT

J: TRBJ2-5
size: few
D: NA
V: TRBV6-6
CDR3: CASSYSPEGETQYF
DNA: TGTGCCAGCAGTTACTCGCCTGAGGGGGAGACCCAGTACTTC

J: TRBJ2-1
size: NA
D: TRBD1
V: TRBV4-2
CDR3: CASSPGQTTVSYNEQFF
DNA: TGTGCCAGCAGCCCGGGACAGACTACCGTCTCCTACAATGAGCAGTTCTTC

J: TRBJ2-7
size: once
D: TRBD2
V: TRBV2
CDR3: CASSDSGTSGRNEQYF
DNA: TGTGCCAGCAGCGACTCCGGGACTAGCGGGAGGAATGAGCAGTACTTC

J: TRBJ2-1
size: NA
D: TRBD2
V: TRBV20-1
CDR3: CSARDLLAGYNEQFF
DNA: TGCAGTGCTAGAGATCTACTAGCGGGCTACAATGAGCAGTTCTTC

J: TRBJ2-7
size: NA
D: NA
V: TRBV12-3/TRBV12-4
CDR3: CASRGLRGEQYF
DNA: TGTGCCAGCAGAGGTTTGAGAGGCGAGCAGTACTTC

J: TRBJ2-5
size: NA
D: TRBD2
V: TRBV5-1
CDR3: CASSQGLAGARGETQYF
DNA: TGCGCCAGCAGCCAGGGACTAGCGGGAGCTCGAGGAGAGACCCAGTACTTC

J: TRBJ2-3
size: NA
D: TRBD1
V: TRBV27
CDR3: CASSFGGTGGANTQYF
DNA: TGTGCCAGCAGTTTCGGAGGGACAGGGGGCGCGAATACGCAGTATTTT

J: TRBJ1-2
size: NA
D: NA
V: TRBV5-1
CDR3: CASSLDPGSNYGYTF
DNA: TGCGCCAGCAGCTTGGATCCAGGGTCTAACTATGGCTACACCTTC

J: TRBJ2-7
size: few
D: TRBD2
V: TRBV20-1
CDR3: CSARTSGRSSSYEQYF
DNA: TGCAGTGCTAGGACTAGCGGGAGGTCGAGCTCCTACGAGCAGTACTTC

J: TRBJ2-7
size: NA
D: NA
V: TRBV30
CDR3: CAWSETTDYEQYF
DNA: TGTGCCTGGAGTGAAACGACAGACTACGAGCAGTACTTC

J: TRBJ2-7
size: few
D: TRBD1
V: TRBV7-8
CDR3: CASSLVYRGILYEQYF
DNA: TGTGCCAGCAGCTTAGTCTACAGGGGGATCCTCTACGAGCAGTACTTC

J: TRBJ1-1
size: NA
D: NA
V: TRBV29-1
CDR3: CSVRTAEGEAFF
DNA: TGCAGCGTCCGGACAGCAGAGGGTGAAGCTTTCTTT

J: TRBJ1-4
size: many
D: NA
V: TRBV12-3/TRBV12-4
CDR3: CASSPRATNEKLFF
DNA: TGTGCCAGCAGCCCTAGGGCAACTAATGAAAAACTGTTTTTT

J: TRBJ2-5
size: NA
D: NA
V: TRBV4-1
CDR3: CASSQEQGLGETQYF
DNA: TGCGCCAGCAGCCAAGAACAGGGACTGGGAGAGACCCAGTACTTC

J: TRBJ1-6
size: NA
D: NA
V: TRBV27
CDR3: CASSGRYNSPLHF
DNA: TGTGCCAGCAGTGGACGGTATAATTCACCCCTCCACTTT

J: TRBJ2-3
size: NA
D: TRBD1
V: TRBV2
CDR3: CASSEQGATDTQYF
DNA: TGTGCCAGCAGTGAACAGGGGGCCACAGATACGCAGTATTTT

J: TRBJ2-3
size: few
D: TRBD1
V: TRBV20-1
CDR3: CSARGQTGHTDTQYF
DNA: TGCAGTGCTAGAGGGCAGACAGGGCACACAGATACGCAGTATTTT

J: TRBJ1-5
size: few
D: TRBD1
V: TRBV20-1
CDR3: CSAVDREYNQPQHF
DNA: TGCAGTGCCGTTGACAGGGAATACAATCAGCCCCAGCATTTT

J: TRBJ2-6
size: NA
D: NA
V: TRBV13
CDR3: CASSLEGGRTSGANVLTF
DNA: TGTGCCAGCAGCTTAGAGGGGGGACGGACCTCTGGGGCCAACGTCCTGACTTTC

J: TRBJ2-4
size: NA
D: NA
V: TRBV10-1
CDR3: CASSFTEIAKNIQYF
DNA: TGCGCCAGCAGTTTTACAGAGATAGCCAAAAACATTCAGTACTTC

J: TRBJ1-5
size: NA
D: NA
V: TRBV29-1
CDR3: CSVGSRQGNQPQHF
DNA: TGCAGCGTTGGATCTCGTCAGGGGAATCAGCCCCAGCATTTT

J: TRBJ2-1
size: NA
D: TRBD2
V: TRBV4-2
CDR3: CASSPGLAGWEQFF
DNA: TGTGCCAGCAGCCCTGGACTAGCGGGGTGGGAGCAGTTCTTC

J: TRBJ2-3
size: few
D: TRBD2
V: TRBV27
CDR3: CASTYYGRSTDTQYF
DNA: TGTGCCAGCACTTATTACGGGAGGTCGACAGATACGCAGTATTTT

J: TRBJ2-2
size: once
D: TRBD1
V: TRBV14
CDR3: CASSQYRGSTGELFF
DNA: TGTGCCAGCAGCCAATACAGGGGGAGCACCGGGGAGCTGTTTTTT

J: TRBJ2-4
size: few
D: NA
V: TRBV30
CDR3: CAWSVQQNIQYF
DNA: TGTGCCTGGAGTGTCCAGCAAAACATTCAGTACTTC